This record looks at one T cell receptor (beta chain) sequence and its context. This clonotype has at least ten counts. What this receptor recognizes is not known. Base quality data are lacking; no much larger clone is found one base away. From a lookup of the germline V gene, CDR1 and CDR2 are SGHRS and YFSETQ. V loses 0 bases at its end and J loses 12 bases; junction bases beyond the gene matches: 10. The CDR3 contains 15 residues, cysteine and phenylalanine counted. Only the CDR3 part of the read is kept: 45 bases, read in frame from the first base. The record originates from a study of T cells after yellow fever vaccination (dated by TCRdb to the late 2010s). Background for the entire study: The SMART-Seq v4 Ultra Low Input RNA kit was used to prepare libraries from fractions with low cell numbers. Bulk TCR alpha and beta repertoires were sequenced longitudinally to track T-cell clones before and after primary and booster YFV17D yellow fever vaccination. Two healthy male donors made up the cohort, one aged 18 to 30 years and the other aged 30 to 40 years. Blood was collected at multiple timepoints before and after primary and secondary immunization, and bulk PBMC replicates and cell subsets were isolated. The investigation overall reported the following: Most clones expanded after primary vaccination were re-detected after the booster (about 96% of CD4 and around 86% of CD8), suggesting broad memory maintenance. The study included only two donors, which limits how far the findings can be generalized. The secondary T-cell response was found to be weaker but faster than the primary response, with a peak reached on day 5 rather than on day 15. A small share of clonotypes was detected in both CD4 and CD8 compartments, with the overlap likely arising from convergent recombination. Computational filtering was required because FACS-sorted repertoires could contain abundant contaminating clonotypes from the bulk population.

Synthesis of TCR cDNA relied on 5'RACE template switching, a step that introduced a universal primer site along with unique molecular identifiers. Priming of cDNA synthesis was performed from both the TCR alpha and TCR beta constant segments. Library amplification used two PCR steps, and the second PCR step added sample barcodes and sequencing adapters. Sequencing of the libraries was done on either Illumina HiSeq 2500 (2x100 bp) or NovaSeq (2x150 bp). The authors' pipeline ran thus. Reads were demultiplexed and collapsed into UMI consensus sequences with MIGEC, and V(D)J alignment was performed with MiXCR. Clonotypes responding to the vaccine were identified with edgeR on replicate PBMC samples, with the criteria of FDR below 0.01 and a log2 fold change above 5 up to day 15. Each bulk clonotype was labeled CD4 or CD8 based on which sequenced repertoire, CD4 or CD8, contained the clonotype at higher abundance. TCRdb cleaned the public reads at Q25 with fastp, built clones with MiXCR and kept in-frame beta chains. Each entry merges the rows of one CDR3 protein and shows their most common DNA and genes. What appears here as the V and J calls and clone size reflects TCRdb's work, not the paper's. Counted in this sample were about 400,000 distinct CDR3 sequences; 6% to 8% of them appeared once. Approximately 15% of the sample comes from the top ten.

This sample's treatment or condition label indicates: live attenuated yellow fever vaccine strain. Two biological replicates of bulk PBMCs were collected at each blood-draw timepoint. PBMCs were isolated from peripheral blood using a standard Ficoll-Paque protocol. RNA was extracted with TriZol from bulk PBMCs, CD4 and CD8 fractions, and dextramer-positive and dextramer-negative fractions. The rearrangement joined TRBV5-1 to TRBJ2-1; the junction holds 9 bases that match TRBD1. This clonotype was sampled from a young man who received the YFV17D yellow fever vaccine. Specimen: PBMCs, collected 5 days after the yellow fever booster vaccination. The CDR3 reads as follows: CASSLEGTGRYGQFF. The DNA is as follows: TGCGCCAGCAGCTTGGAAGGGACAGGGAGGTACGGGCAGTTCTTC.